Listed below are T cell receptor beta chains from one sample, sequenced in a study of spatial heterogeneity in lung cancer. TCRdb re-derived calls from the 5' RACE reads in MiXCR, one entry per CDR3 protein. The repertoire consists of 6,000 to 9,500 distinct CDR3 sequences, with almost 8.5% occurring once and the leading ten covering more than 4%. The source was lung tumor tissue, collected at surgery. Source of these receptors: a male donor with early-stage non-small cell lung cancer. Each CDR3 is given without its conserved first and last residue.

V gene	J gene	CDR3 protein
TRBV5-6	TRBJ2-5	ASSLLDPQETQY
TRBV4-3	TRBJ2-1	ASSQQRDRKF
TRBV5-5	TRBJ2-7	ASSRLDRVGEQY
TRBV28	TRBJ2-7	ASSLMAQVGEQY
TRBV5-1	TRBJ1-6	ASSLGWAINGSPLH
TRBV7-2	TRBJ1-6	ATSEGRSPLH
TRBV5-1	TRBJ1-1	ASSHRAGGANTEAF
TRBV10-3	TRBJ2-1	AISEDRTSSYNEQF
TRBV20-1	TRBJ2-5	SAAGPPQETQY
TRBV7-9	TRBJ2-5	ASSYGTLIEETQY
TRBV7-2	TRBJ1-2	ASSERTGTGGFRNGYT
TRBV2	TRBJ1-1	ASSPLGGLNTEAF
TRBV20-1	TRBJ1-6	SARGHYNSPLH
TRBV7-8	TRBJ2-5	ASSLFLLAGQETQY
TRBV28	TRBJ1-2	ASSLSGYGGYGYT